This T cell receptor (beta chain) was captured by sequencing in a study of blood T cell repertoires in COVID-19. As for the study in general: Acute and convalescent COVID-19 specimens originated in the United States, Italy and Spain.

The method was immunoSEQ multiplex PCR; TCRdb's version includes in-frame clones alone and lacks a portion of them. Here the sample spans roughly 400,000 clones, over 75% being singletons. Exposed enrollees encountered a COVID-19 case at some point within 2 weeks before study entry. Germline CDR1 PRHDT, CDR2 FYEKMQ (reference sequence). V lost 4 bases to trimming and J lost 2 bases, with 12 bases between them. The CDR3 is made up of 14 amino acids. Sequencing used PBMCs or T cells enriched from blood (not recorded which). The genes are TRBV13 and TRBJ2-7; tentative D call: TRBD2 (6 bases). This TCR was sampled from a woman aged 18-30 years who had been exposed to COVID-19. The CDR3 reads CASSSTGLTYEQYF. The CDR3 nucleotides are TGTGCCAGCAGCTCGACGGGACTCACCTACGAGCAGTACTTC.